This TCR beta chain came from a study of CD8+CD57+ T cells in acquired aplastic anemia. As for the study in general: The average for DNA from sorted CD4+ and CD8+ cells was around 3.4 ug. Healthy-donor CD4+ cells averaged around 10 million reads. Study-wide points: There were about 27 CD8+ CDR3 sequences that occurred in both patients and controls. The study found no significant CD8+ Simpson's diversity difference between patients and controls.

A note on this clonotype: As yet, its antigen is unknown.

Profiles of TCR beta VDJ and CDR3 were generated from a genomic DNA template. TCRdb re-called the reads with MiXCR, one entry per CDR3 protein. In the table there are about 190,000 distinct CDR3 sequences, around 59% of which are singletons. Trimming pared 5 bases from V and 11 bases from J, leaving 10 bases between. Germline lookup yields CDR1 SNHLY and CDR2 FYNNEI. The CDR3 length is 11 residues. Sequencing was done on a sample of sorted CD4+, CD8+, or CD8+CD57+ T cells (not recorded which) from PBMCs. The V call is TRBV2, the J call TRBJ1-5; D remains unclear. The sequence derives from a human donor in good health, serving as a control. CDR3: CASSSDSSQHF. In DNA form, the CDR3 reads TGTGCCAGCAGTTCCGATTCATCCCAGCATTTT.